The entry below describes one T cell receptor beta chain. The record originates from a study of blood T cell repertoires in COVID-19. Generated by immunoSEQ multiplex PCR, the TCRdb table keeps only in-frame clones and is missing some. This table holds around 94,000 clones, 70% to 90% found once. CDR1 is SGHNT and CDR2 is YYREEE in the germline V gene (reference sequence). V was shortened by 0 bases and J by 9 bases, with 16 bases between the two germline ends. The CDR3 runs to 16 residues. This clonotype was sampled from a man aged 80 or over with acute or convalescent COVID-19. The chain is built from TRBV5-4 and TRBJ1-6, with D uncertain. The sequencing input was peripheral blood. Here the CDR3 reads CASSLDPPREGSPLHF. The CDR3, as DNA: TGTGCCAGCAGCTTGGACCCACCTAGGGAGGGTTCACCCCTCCACTTT. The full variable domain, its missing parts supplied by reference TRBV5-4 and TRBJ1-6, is ETGVTQSPTHLIKTRGQQVTLRCSSQSGHNTVSWYQQALGQGPQFIFQYYREEENGRGNFPPRFSGLQFPNYSSELNVNALELDDSALYLCASSLDPPREGSPLHFGNGTRLTVT.